These T cell receptor beta chains were read from a single sample in a study of blood T cell repertoires in COVID-19. Sequenced by immunoSEQ multiplex PCR; TCRdb stores in-frame clones only, minus some. This sample has fewer than 250,000 clones, with 84% found just once. Sequenced sample: PBMCs or T cells enriched from blood (not recorded which). These receptors were taken from a woman aged 40 to 49 who had recovered from COVID-19. The CDR3 runs from the conserved cysteine through the conserved F or W. D genes are given only for firm matches.

v_gene	j_gene	d_gene	CDR3aa
TRBV2	TRBJ1-5	.	CASSRDQGKGQPQHF
TRBV27	TRBJ2-1	.	CASRRRNSYNEQFF
TRBV5-1	TRBJ1-1	TRBD1	CASSLDGQGATEAFF
TRBV27	TRBJ1-2	.	CASSFRGNYGYTF
TRBV2	TRBJ2-3	.	CASRTPGARSGDTQYF
TRBV2	TRBJ1-2	.	CASSEVRNSRIDGYTF
TRBV9	TRBJ1-6	TRBD1	CASSVGTGGRIANSPLHF
TRBV4-1	TRBJ2-2	TRBD2	CASSQPLLAGGGGGELFF
TRBV6-5	TRBJ1-3	.	CASSDLAGSGNTIYF
TRBV27	TRBJ2-7	.	CASSLSSESLSYEQYF
TRBV14	TRBJ2-4	.	CASSPTGWVDIQYF
TRBV7-2	TRBJ2-1	.	CASSLGSGYNEQFF
TRBV6-6	TRBJ2-3	TRBD2	CASTYGGSADTQYF
TRBV27	TRBJ2-2	TRBD1	CASSSGQGVTGELFF
TRBV27	TRBJ1-1	.	CASSLSFLGNRRAFF
TRBV18	TRBJ1-1	TRBD1	CASSPGQGPLTEAFF
TRBV11-2	TRBJ1-1	TRBD1	CASSFQGDVGTEAFF
TRBV28	TRBJ1-2	TRBD1	CASSWGQGVVGYTF
TRBV7-3	TRBJ2-2	TRBD2	CASSLLAGANTGELFF
TRBV19	TRBJ1-1	.	CASSNQVEVNTEAFF
TRBV7-2	TRBJ2-5	.	CASSLNAPRLRETQYF
TRBV11-2	TRBJ2-2	.	CASSLGPGNTGELFF
TRBV7-9	TRBJ2-7	TRBD2	CASSLSGGRSEQYF
TRBV28	TRBJ2-1	.	CASSFNGVGSYNEQFF
TRBV5-5	TRBJ2-3	TRBD1	CASSLDRGPTDTQYF
TRBV19	TRBJ1-1	.	CASSITAGTEAFF
TRBV5-6	TRBJ2-2	.	CASSLGSVRTGELFF
TRBV6-1	TRBJ2-4	TRBD1	CASSAQGGIQYF
TRBV24-1	TRBJ1-5	TRBD1	CATSDSGTGFDQPQHF
TRBV5-1	TRBJ2-2	TRBD2	CASSLPSSGRTGELFF
TRBV2	TRBJ2-2	.	CASTGDGGGPGELFF
TRBV7-6	TRBJ1-6	.	CASSPRTQNSPLHF
TRBV2	TRBJ1-2	TRBD1	CASSEGGGTGRIDYGYTF
TRBV10-3	TRBJ1-6	.	CAISVRADNSPLHF
TRBV27	TRBJ1-5	.	CASSLSWGLGQPQHF